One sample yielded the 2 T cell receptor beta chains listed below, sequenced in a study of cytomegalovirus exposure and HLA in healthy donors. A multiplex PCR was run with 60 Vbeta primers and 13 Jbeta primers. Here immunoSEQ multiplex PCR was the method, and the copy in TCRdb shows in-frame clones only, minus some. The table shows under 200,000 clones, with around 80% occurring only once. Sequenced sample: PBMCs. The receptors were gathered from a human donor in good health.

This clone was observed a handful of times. The CDR3 is CASRVEGSNEKLFF. The CDR3 DNA sequence: TGTGCCAGCAGAGTGGAGGGGTCTAATGAAAAACTGTTTTTT. This sequence joins TRBV6-6 and TRBJ1-4; D may be TRBD1 (5 bases). V shed 6 bases and J shed 3 bases, with 11 bases lying between them. The CDR3 is made up of 14 amino acids. The germline CDR1 and CDR2 sequences are MNHNY and SVGAGI (reference sequence).

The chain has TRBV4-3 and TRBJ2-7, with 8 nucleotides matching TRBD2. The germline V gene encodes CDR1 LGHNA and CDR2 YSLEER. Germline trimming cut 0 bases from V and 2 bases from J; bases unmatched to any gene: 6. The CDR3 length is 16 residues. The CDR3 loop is CASSQDPSGSTYEQYF. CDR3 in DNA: TGCGCCAGCAGCCAAGACCCTAGCGGGTCTACCTACGAGCAGTACTTC.